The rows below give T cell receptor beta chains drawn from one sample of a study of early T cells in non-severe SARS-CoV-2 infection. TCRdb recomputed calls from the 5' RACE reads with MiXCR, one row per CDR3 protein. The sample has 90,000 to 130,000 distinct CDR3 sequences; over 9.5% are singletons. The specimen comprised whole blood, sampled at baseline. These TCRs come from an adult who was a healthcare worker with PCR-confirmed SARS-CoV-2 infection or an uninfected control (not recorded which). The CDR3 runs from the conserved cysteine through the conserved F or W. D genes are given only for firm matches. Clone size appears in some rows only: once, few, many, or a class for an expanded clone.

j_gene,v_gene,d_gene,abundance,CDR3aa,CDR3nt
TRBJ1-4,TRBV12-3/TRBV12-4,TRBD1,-,CASSFGDRANEKLFF,TGTGCCAGCAGTTTTGGGGACAGGGCTAATGAAAAACTGTTTTTT
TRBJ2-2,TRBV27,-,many,CASSRGRGELFF,TGTGCCAGCAGTCGGGGCCGAGGGGAGCTGTTTTTT
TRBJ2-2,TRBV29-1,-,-,CSVEDMDTGELFF,TGCAGCGTTGAAGATATGGACACCGGGGAGCTGTTTTTT
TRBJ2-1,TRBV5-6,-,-,CASTLKDAYQQFF,TGTGCCAGCACCTTGAAGGACGCCTATCAGCAGTTCTTC
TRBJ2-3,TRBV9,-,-,CASSVNELSSTDTQYF,TGTGCCAGCAGCGTTAATGAGCTTTCTAGCACAGATACGCAGTATTTT
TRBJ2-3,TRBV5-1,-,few,CASSIKYSSTDTQYF,TGCGCCAGCAGTATTAAGTACTCTAGCACAGATACGCAGTATTTT
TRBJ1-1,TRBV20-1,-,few,CSAPKLGAEAFF,TGCAGTGCTCCCAAATTGGGGGCTGAAGCTTTCTTT
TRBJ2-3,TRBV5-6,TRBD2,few,CASTLTLAGGGDTQYF,TGTGCCAGCACCCTGACCCTAGCGGGAGGTGGAGATACGCAGTATTTT
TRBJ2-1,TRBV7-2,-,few,CASSFSGIPEQFF,TGTGCCAGCAGCTTCTCAGGGATCCCTGAGCAGTTCTTC
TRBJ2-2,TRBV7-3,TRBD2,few,CASSGAGAGSGELFF,TGTGCCAGCAGCGGAGCGGGGGCAGGTTCCGGGGAGCTGTTTTTT
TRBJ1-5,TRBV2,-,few,CASSWRGARQPQHF,TGTGCCAGCAGTTGGAGGGGGGCCAGACAGCCCCAGCATTTT
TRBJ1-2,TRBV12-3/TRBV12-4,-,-,CASQAGINYGYTF,TGTGCCAGCCAGGCAGGGATTAACTATGGCTACACCTTC
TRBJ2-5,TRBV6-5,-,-,CASSQDPAGGTQYF,TGTGCCAGCAGCCAGGACCCGGCGGGCGGGACCCAGTACTTC
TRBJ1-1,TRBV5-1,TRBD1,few,CASSTYRGPTEAFF,TGCGCCAGCAGCACCTACAGGGGGCCCACTGAAGCTTTCTTT